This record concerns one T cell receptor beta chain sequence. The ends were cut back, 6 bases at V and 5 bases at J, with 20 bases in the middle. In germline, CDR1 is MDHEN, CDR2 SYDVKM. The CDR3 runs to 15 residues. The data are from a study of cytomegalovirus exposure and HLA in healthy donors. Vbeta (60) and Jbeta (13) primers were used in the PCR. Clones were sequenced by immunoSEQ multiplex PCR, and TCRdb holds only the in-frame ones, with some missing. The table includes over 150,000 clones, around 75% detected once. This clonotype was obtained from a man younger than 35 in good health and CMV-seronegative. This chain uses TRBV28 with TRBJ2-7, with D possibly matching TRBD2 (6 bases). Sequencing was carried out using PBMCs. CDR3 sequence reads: CASRLLTRFRDEQYF. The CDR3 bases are TGTGCCAGCAGGCTACTGACTAGATTTAGGGACGAGCAGTACTTC.